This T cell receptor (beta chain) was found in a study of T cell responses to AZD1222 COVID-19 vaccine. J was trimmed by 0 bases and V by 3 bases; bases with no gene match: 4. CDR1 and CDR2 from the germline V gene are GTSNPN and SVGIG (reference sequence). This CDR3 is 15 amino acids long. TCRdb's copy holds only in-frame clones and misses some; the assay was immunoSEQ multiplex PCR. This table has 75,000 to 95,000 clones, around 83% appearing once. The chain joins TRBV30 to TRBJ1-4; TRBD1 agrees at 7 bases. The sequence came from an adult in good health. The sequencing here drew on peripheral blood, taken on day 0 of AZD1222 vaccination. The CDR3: CAWSDTGATNEKLFF. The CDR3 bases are TGTGCCTGGAGCGATACAGGGGCAACTAATGAAAAACTGTTTTTT.